The clone carrying this T cell receptor (beta chain) has more than one count but fewer than ten. The antigen is not known. The sample carries other DNA sequences with the same CDR3. The data were taken from a study of persistence of HIV-infected CD4 T cells. Study-wide background: Donors were ART-treated; their CMV- and Gag-responding CD4+ T cells were isolated.

Whole-study findings and limits: TCR analyses could not target the rare provirus-carrying CMV-responding cells.

The immunoSEQ assay was version 4, run in survey mode. Clones were sequenced by immunoSEQ multiplex PCR, and TCRdb holds only the in-frame ones, with some missing. This sample has 25,000 to 35,000 clones, with roughly 82% found just once. The stimulus was lysate of CMV-infected fibroblasts, 8.5 to 10 ug/mL. CD40L/CD69 double-negative CD45RO-high memory CD4+ T cells were collected. The receptor was isolated from an adult man with HIV who was CMV-seropositive. The sequences come from CD4+ T cells sorted from PBMCs after 18-hour stimulation, collected from a patient who received antiretroviral therapy.

The DNA for the CDR3 is TGTGCCAGCTCACCTGACAGGGGGGGCAATCAGCCCCAGCATTTT. This encodes CASSPDRGGNQPQHF. This chain uses TRBV18 with TRBJ1-5, with 9 bases identical to TRBD1. Trimming cost V 3 bases and J 2 bases; bases outside gene matches: 2. CDR1 and CDR2 from the germline V gene are KGHSH and LQKENI. The CDR3 is 15 amino acids.